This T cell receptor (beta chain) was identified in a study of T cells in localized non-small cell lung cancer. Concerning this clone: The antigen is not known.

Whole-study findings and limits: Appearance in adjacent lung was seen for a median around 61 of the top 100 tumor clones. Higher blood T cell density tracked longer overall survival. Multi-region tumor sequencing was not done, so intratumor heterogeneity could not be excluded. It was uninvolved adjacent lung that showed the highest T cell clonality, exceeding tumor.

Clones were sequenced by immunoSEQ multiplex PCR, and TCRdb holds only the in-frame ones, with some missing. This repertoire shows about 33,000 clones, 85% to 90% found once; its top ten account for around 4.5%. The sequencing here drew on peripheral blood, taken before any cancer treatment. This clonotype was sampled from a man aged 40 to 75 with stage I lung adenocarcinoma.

CDR3 protein: CASSLGVGRTVSGYTF. In nucleotides, the CDR3 is TGTGCCAGCAGCCTGGGCGTAGGCAGAACCGTCTCTGGCTACACCTTC. This chain connects TRBV5-6 to TRBJ1-2; D not certain. V lost 4 bases and J 7 bases, leaving 23 bases between the germline ends. Germline CDR1 reads SGHDT; CDR2 reads YYEEEE. The length of the CDR3 is 16 residues.